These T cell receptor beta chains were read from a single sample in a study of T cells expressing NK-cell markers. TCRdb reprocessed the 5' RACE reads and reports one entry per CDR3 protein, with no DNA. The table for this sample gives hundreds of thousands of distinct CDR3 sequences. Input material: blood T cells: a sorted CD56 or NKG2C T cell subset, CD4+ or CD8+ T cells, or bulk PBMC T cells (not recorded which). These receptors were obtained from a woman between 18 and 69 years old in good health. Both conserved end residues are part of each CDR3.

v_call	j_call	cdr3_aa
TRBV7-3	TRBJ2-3	CASSLTSVTDTQYF
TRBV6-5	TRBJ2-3	CASSSTPEQYF
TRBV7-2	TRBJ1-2	CASSLEQGGYGYTF
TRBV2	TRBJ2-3	CAGDRGSDTQYF
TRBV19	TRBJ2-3	CASSRQGDTDTQYF
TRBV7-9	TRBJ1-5	CASSFGTVNSNQPQHF
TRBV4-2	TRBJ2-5	CASSQDVLAGGETQYF
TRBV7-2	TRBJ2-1	CASSLPGLAGGYNEQFF
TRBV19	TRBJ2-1	CASSTFYTGRSEQFF
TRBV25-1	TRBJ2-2	CASSVNGQNTGELFF
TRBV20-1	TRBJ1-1	CSALGRLGTEAFF
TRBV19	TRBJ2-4	CASMGTGDGKNIQYF
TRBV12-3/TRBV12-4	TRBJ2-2	CASSPVAGRGGELFF
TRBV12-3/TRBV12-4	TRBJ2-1	CASSPRGGGEQFF
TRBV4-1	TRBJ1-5	CASSQGENQPQHF
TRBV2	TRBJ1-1	CASTRQIEAFF
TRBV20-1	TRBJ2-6	CSALRTGGYSGANVLTF
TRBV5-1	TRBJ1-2	CASSGPTGNYGYTF
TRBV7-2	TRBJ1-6	CASSLGYNSPLHF
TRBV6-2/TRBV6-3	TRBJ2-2	CASSYHTNTGELFF
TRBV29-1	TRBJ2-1	CSVERGHYNEQFF
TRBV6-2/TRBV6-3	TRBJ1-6	CASTLDVNNSPLHF
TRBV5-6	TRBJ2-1	CASSLYRTVSSYNEQFF
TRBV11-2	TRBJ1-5	CASSLEGTVNQPQHF
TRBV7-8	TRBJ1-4	CASSLERALATNEKLFF
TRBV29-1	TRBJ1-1	CSVAVREMNTEAFF
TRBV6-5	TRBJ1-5	CASSYSGRGGNQPQHF
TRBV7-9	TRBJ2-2	CASSLSLNTGELFF
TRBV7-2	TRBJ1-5	CASSFVNNQPQHF
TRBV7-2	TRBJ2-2	CASAPRVANTGELFF
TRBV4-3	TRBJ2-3	CASSQEPGAGTDTQYF
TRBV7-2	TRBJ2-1	CASSSGLPAYNEQFF
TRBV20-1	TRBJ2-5	CSARDRRLARGTQYF
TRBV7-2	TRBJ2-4	CASKDPAGGNIQYF
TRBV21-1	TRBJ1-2	CASSALLPYGYTF
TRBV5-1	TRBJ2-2	CASSLVAGANTGELFF
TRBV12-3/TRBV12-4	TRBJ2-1	CASSLPLRGTEQFF
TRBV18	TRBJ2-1	CASQLDVTNEQFF
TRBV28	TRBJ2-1	CACLRGEAYNEQFF
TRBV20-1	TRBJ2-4	CSARDWTRGKNIQYF
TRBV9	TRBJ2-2	CASQDRGSGELFF
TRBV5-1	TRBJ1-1	CASSLVPRVSTEAFF
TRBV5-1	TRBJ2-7	CASSFVSGLTGSSYEQYF
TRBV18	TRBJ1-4	CASSPPGPNEKLFF
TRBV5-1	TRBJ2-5	CASSLERGDETQYF
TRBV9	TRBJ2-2	CASSVEGGRNGELFF
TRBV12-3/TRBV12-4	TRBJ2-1	CASSHTGDEQFF
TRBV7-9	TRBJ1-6	CASSPRLQSPLHF
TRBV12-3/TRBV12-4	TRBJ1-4	CASSPRVGTAPNEKLFF